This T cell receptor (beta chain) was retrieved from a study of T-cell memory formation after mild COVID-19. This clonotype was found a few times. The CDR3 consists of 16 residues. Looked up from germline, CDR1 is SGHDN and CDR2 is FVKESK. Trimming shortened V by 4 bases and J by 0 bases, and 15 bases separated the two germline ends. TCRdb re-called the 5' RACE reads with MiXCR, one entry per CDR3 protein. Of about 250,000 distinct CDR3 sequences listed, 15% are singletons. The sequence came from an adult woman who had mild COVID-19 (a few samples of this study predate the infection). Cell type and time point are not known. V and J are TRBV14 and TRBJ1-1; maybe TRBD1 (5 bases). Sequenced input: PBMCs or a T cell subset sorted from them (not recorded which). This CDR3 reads CASSPLLGELNTEAFF. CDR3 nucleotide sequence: TGTGCCAGCAGCCCCCTCCTAGGGGAGTTGAACACTGAAGCTTTCTTT.